These 3 T cell receptor beta chains originate from one sample sequenced in a study of cytomegalovirus exposure and HLA in healthy donors. Both 60 Vbeta primers and 13 Jbeta primers went into the PCR. Sequenced by immunoSEQ multiplex PCR; TCRdb stores in-frame clones only, minus some. The sample shows 100,000 to 150,000 clones, 74% of them seen only once. Sequenced: PBMCs. These receptors originate from a woman between 45 and 60 years old in good health and CMV-seropositive.

The chain combines TRBV12-5 with TRBJ2-2, with TRBD1 matching over 9 bases. The J segment lost 6 bases and the V segment lost 6 bases, leaving 8 bases of the junction unmatched. This CDR3 spans 15 amino acids. Germline CDR1 reads LGHNT; CDR2 reads FRNRAP. CDR3 in DNA: TGTGCTAGTGGCCCCGGGACAGGGATGTCCGGGGAGCTGTTTTTT. This sequence encodes CASGPGTGMSGELFF.

This clone was found once. V is TRBV10-3 and J is TRBJ1-2, with 9 positions matching TRBD1. Germline V lookup: CDR1 ENHRY, CDR2 SYGVKD. V shed 7 bases and J 6 bases; nucleotides not matched to a gene: 6. There are 13 residues in the CDR3. This chain's CDR3 is CAITDGTGNGYTF. CDR3 sequence (DNA): TGTGCCATCACCGACGGGACAGGGAATGGCTACACCTTC.

V gene TRBV11-3 combines with J gene TRBJ2-3; 7 nucleotides line up with TRBD2. CDR1 SGHNT and CDR2 YENEEA come from the germline V gene. The CDR3 consists of 14 residues. V lost 5 bases to trimming and J lost 14 bases; unmatched junction nucleotides: 16. CDR3 nucleotide sequence: TGTGCCAGCAGCAACGGACTAGTGGATAGTTCCCGGTATTTT. The encoded protein is CASSNGLVDSSRYF.